This T cell receptor beta chain was observed in a study of blood T cell repertoires in COVID-19. Study in general: T cells, B-cell-depleted T cells, or PBMCs supplied cDNA or gDNA.

V was trimmed by 9 bases and J by 1 base, leaving 12 bases between them. Looked up from germline, CDR1 is MDHEN and CDR2 is SYDVKM. CDR3 length equals 13 residues. The repertoire was sequenced with immunoSEQ multiplex PCR; TCRdb's copy has only in-frame clones and lacks some. The sample contains some 130,000 clones, roughly three quarters of which appear only once. The V and J genes are TRBV28 and TRBJ1-1; D is uncertain. The TCR comes from a woman in her 70s with acute or convalescent COVID-19. Input material: peripheral blood. Here the CDR3 DNA reads TGTGCCAGTGACGGGAACGGGAACACTGAAGCTTTCTTT. It is translated as CASDGNGNTEAFF. The whole variable domain, filled in from reference TRBV28 and TRBJ1-1, reads DVKVTQSSRYLVKRTGEKVFLECVQDMDHENMFWYRQDPGLGLRLIYFSYDVKMKEKGDIPEGYSVSREKKERFSLILESASTNQTSMYLCASDGNGNTEAFFGQGTRLTVV.